This T cell receptor beta chain was captured in a study of T-cell reconstitution after alpha-beta-depleted transplantation in children. Study results and limitations: The main origin of T-cell counts and diversity one year after transplant was newly produced T cells. Some patients owed their high day-60 TCRbeta diversity to surviving recipient T cells and thymic progenitors.

This clonotype has ten or more counts. What it recognizes is unknown. As it was prepared, the TCRbeta library received unique molecular identifiers. From the PCR reads, TCRdb called clonotypes with MiXCR, one entry per CDR3 protein. Of about 350,000 distinct CDR3 sequences listed, around 15% were seen once; the top ten hold about 41%. V was cut by 1 base and J by 3 bases, with 18 bases left in between. CDR1 and CDR2 from the germline V gene are SGHRS and YFSETQ. The CDR3 contains 17 residues. The material was PBMCs, mostly from graft donor cells, obtained 360 days after TCRalphabeta/CD19-depleted stem cell transplant. This TCR came from a male patient between 2 and 10 years old who had a stem cell transplant for acute lymphoblastic leukemia, so the T cells may come from the graft donor. This rearrangement joins TRBV5-1 to TRBJ2-3, with D perhaps TRBD2 (5 bases). CDR3 DNA: TGCGCCAGCAGCTTGAGGCTAGCATTGAGTGGTACAGATACGCAGTATTTT. Its protein product is CASSLRLALSGTDTQYF.